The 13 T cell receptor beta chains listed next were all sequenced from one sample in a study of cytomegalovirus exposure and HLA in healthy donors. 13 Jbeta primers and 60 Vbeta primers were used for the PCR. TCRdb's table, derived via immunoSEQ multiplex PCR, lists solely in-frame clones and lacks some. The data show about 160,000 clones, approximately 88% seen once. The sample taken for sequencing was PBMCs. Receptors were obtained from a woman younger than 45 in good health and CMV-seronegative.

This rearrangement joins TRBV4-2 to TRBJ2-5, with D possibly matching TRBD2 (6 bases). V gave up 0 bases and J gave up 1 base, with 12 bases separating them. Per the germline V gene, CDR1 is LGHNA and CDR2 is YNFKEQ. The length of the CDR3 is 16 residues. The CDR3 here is CASSQDTGEGQETQYF. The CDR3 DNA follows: TGTGCCAGCAGCCAAGATACGGGAGAGGGCCAAGAGACCCAGTACTTC.

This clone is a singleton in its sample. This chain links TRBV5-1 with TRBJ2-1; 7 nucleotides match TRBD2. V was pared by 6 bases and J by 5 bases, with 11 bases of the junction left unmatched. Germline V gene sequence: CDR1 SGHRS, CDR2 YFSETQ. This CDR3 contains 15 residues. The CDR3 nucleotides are TGCGCCAGCACCCCCGGGGGGACGGCTGACAATGAGCAGTTCTTC. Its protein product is CASTPGGTADNEQFF.

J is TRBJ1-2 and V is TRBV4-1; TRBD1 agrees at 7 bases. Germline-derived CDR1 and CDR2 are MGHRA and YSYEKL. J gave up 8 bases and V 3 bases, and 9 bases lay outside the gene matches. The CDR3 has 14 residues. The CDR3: CASSQAGQVQGYTF. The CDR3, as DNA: TGCGCCAGCAGCCAGGCCGGACAGGTCCAGGGCTACACCTTC.

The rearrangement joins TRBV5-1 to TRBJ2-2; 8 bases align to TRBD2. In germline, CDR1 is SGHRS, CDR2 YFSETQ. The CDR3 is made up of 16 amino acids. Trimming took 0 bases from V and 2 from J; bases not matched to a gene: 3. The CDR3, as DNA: TGCGCCAGCAGCTTGGGCGCGGGGGGCAACACCGGGGAGCTGTTTTTT. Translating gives CASSLGAGGNTGELFF.

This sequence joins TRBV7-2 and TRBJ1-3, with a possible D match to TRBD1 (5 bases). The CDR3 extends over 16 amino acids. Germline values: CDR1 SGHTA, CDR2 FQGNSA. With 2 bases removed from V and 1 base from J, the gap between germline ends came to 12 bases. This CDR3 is CASSLLAGPSGNTIYF. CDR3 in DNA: TGTGCCAGCAGCTTATTAGCGGGACCGTCTGGAAACACCATATATTTT.

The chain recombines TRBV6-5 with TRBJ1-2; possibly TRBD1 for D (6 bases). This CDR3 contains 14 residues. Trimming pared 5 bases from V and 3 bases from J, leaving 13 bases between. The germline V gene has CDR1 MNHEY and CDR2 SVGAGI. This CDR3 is CASSPTGSHYGYTF. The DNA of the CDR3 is TGTGCCAGCAGTCCAACAGGGTCTCACTATGGCTACACCTTC.

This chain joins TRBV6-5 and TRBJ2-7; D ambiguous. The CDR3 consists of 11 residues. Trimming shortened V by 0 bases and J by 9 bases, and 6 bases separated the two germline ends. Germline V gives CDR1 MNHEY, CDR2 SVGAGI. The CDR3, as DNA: TGTGCCAGCAGTTACTCGAGTCGGCAGTACTTC. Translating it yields CASSYSSRQYF.

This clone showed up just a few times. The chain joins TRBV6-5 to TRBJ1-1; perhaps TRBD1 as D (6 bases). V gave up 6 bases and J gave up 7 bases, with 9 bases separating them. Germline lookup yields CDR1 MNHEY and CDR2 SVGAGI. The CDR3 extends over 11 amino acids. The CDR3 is CASRQDSEAFF. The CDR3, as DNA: TGTGCCAGCAGGCAGGACAGTGAAGCTTTCTTT.

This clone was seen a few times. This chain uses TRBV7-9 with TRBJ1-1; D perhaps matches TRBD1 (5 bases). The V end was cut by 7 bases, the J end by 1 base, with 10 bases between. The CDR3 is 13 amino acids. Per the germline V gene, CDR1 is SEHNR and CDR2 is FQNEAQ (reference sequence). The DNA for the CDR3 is TGTGCCAGCACCCGACAGTCGAACACTGAAGCTTTCTTT. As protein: CASTRQSNTEAFF.

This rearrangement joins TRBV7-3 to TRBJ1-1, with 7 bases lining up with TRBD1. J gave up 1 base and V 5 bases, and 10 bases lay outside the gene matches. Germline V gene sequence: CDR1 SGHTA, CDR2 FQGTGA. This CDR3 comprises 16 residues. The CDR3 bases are TGTGCCAGCAGCCAAGGACAGGCGCCCGGGAACACTGAAGCTTTCTTT. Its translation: CASSQGQAPGNTEAFF.

CDR3: CASSMLGDTTEAFF. The CDR3 DNA reads as TGTGCCAGCAGCATGCTAGGGGATACCACTGAAGCTTTCTTT. The chain links TRBV7-8 to TRBJ1-1, with D possibly TRBD1 on 5 matching bases. Germline CDR1 reads SGHVS; CDR2 reads FQNEAQ. V was cut by 5 bases and J by 4 bases, with 14 bases left in between. This CDR3 has 14 amino acids.

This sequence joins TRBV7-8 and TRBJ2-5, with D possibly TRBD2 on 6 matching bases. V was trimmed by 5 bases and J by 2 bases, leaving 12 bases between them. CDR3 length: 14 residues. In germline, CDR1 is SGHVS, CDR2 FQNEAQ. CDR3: CASSGRLVQETQYF. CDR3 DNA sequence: TGTGCCAGCAGCGGGAGACTAGTTCAAGAGACCCAGTACTTC.

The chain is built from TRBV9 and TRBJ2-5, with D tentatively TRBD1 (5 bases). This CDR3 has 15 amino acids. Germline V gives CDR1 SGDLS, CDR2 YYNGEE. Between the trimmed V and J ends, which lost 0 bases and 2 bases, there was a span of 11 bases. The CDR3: CASSVVLQGQETQYF. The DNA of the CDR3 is TGTGCCAGCAGCGTAGTTCTCCAGGGACAAGAGACCCAGTACTTC.